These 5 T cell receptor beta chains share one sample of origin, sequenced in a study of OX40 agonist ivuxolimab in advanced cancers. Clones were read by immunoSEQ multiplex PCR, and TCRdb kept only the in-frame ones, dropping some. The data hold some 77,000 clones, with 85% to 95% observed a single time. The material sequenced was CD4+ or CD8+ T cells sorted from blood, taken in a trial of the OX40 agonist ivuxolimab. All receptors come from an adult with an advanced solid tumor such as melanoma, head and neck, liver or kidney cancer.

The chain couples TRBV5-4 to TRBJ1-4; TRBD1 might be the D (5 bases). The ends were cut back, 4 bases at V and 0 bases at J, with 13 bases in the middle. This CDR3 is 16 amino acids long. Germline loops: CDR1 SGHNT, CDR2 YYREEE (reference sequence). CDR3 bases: TGTGCCAGCAGCGCTTCCGTACAGGCAACTAATGAAAAACTGTTTTTT. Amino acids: CASSASVQATNEKLFF.

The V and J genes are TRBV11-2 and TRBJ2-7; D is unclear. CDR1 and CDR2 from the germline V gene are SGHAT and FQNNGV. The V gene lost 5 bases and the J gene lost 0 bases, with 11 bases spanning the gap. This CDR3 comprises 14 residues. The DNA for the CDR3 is TGTGCCAGCAGCCCCTATCCTAACTCCTACGAGCAGTACTTC. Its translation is CASSPYPNSYEQYF.

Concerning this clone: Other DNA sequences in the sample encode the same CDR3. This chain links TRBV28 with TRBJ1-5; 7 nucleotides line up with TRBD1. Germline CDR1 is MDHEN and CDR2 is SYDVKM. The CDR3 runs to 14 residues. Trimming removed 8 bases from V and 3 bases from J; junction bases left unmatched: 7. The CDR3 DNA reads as TGTGCCAGCTCCCGACAGGGATCCAATCAGCCCCAGCATTTT. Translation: CASSRQGSNQPQHF.

The CDR3 reads CASSLSTLVGGYEKLFF. As DNA, the CDR3 is TGCGCCAGCAGCTTGTCGACTCTGGTAGGGGGCTATGAAAAACTGTTTTTT. The chain uses TRBV5-1 and TRBJ1-4, with 7 bases that match TRBD1. Germline V lookup: CDR1 SGHRS, CDR2 YFSETQ. CDR3 length: 17 residues. Trimming cost V 1 base and J 6 bases; bases outside gene matches: 12.

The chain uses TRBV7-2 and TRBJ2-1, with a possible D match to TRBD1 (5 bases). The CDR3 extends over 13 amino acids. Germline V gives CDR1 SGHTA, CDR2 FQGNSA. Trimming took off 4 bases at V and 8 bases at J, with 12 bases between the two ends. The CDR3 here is CASSYGAAHEQFF. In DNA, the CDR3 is TGTGCCAGCAGCTATGGGGCAGCCCATGAGCAGTTCTTC.